The sequence of this T cell receptor (beta chain) was determined in a study of blood T cell repertoires in COVID-19. For the study at large: The United States, Italy and Spain were the sources of the acute and convalescent COVID-19 samples. PBMCs, B-cell-depleted T cells, or T cells provided the cDNA or gDNA that made up the material.

Original processing notes: Reference gene primer amplification yielded estimated nucleated cell counts. The method was immunoSEQ multiplex PCR; TCRdb's version includes in-frame clones alone and lacks a portion of them. From that table come the V and J calls and clone size; the DNA was used to work out D and trimming. Of under 200,000 clones listed, 84% are singletons. The CDR3 contains 17 residues. The J segment lost 0 bases and the V segment lost 4 bases, leaving 8 bases of the junction unmatched. The germline V gene has CDR1 KGHSH and CDR2 LQKENI. The rearrangement joins TRBV18 to TRBJ2-2; 7 bases are shared with TRBD2. The sequence was collected from a man younger than 30 with active or convalescent COVID-19. Sequencing was carried out using peripheral blood. Here the CDR3 reads CASSLQSSGPNTGELFF. CDR3 nucleotides: TGTGCCAGCTCACTACAATCTAGCGGCCCGAACACCGGGGAGCTGTTTTTT.